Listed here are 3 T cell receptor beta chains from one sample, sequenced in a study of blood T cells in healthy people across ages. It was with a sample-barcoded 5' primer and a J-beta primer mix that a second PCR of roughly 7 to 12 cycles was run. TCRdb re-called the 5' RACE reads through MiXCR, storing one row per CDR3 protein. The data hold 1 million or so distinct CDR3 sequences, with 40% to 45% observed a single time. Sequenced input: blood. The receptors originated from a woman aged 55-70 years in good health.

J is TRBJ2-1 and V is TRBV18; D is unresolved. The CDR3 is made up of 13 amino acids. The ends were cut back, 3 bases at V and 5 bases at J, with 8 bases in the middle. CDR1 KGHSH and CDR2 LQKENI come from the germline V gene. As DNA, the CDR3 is TGTGCCAGCTCACCCGACTGGAACAATGAGCAGTTCTTC. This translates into CASSPDWNNEQFF. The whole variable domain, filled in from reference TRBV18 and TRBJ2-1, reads NAGVMQNPRHLVRRRGQEARLRCSPMKGHSHVYWYRQLPEEGLKFMVYLQKENIIDESGMPKERFSAEFPKEGPSILRIQQVVRGDSAAYFCASSPDWNNEQFFGPGTRLTVL.

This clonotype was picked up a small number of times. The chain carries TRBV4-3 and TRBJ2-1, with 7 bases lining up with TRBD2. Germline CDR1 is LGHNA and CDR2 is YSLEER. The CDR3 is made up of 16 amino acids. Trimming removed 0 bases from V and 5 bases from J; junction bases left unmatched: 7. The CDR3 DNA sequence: TGCGCCAGCAGCCAAGACGAGACTAGCTATAACAATGAGCAGTTCTTC. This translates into CASSQDETSYNNEQFF.

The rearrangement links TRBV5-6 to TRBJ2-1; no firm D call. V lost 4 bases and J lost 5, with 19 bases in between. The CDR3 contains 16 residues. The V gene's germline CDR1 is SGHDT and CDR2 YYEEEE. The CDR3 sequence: CASSKGPPPRHNEQFF. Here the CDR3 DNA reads TGTGCCAGCAGCAAGGGCCCGCCACCGAGACACAATGAGCAGTTCTTC.